These 10 T cell receptor beta chains originate from one sample sequenced in a study of vaccination effects on CD4 cells after COVID-19 (dated by TCRdb to 2021 to 2024). To identify antigen-specific CD4+ T cell clonotypes by their expansion, the ViraFEST assay first stimulated PBMC with viral peptide pools and then applied TCR sequencing. After about 9 days of culture, CD4+ T cells were isolated with the EasySep CD4+ T cell isolation kit. Each participant got two doses of an mRNA SARS-CoV-2 vaccine, either BNT162b2 or mRNA-1273. Library generation was performed with the immunoSEQ multiplex PCR assay. The clones in this table, taken by TCRdb from immuneACCESS, are in-frame only. Not every clone is retained; where verified, under half of the shortfall comes from an unresolved V gene, and the cause of the rest is unknown. Here the sample has tens of thousands of clones; roughly 79% occur a single time. The ten largest clones take up approximately 0.9% of the sample.

Antigen specificity for these receptors is unknown. The sequences come from CD4+ T cells from PBMCs cultured with HCoV-OC43 spike peptides, collected after COVID-19 vaccination. The sample's cell subset or site, from its label and the paper: HCoV-OC43 spike overlapping peptide pool stimulation. These receptor sequences come from a human donor who received a COVID-19 vaccine.

The chain combines TRBV4-1 with TRBJ2-3; either TRBD1 or TRBD2 may fit D (5 bases each). V shed 1 base and J shed 6 bases, with 11 bases lying between them. CDR1 is MGHRA and CDR2 is YSYEKL in the germline V gene. This CDR3 comprises 14 residues. DNA of the CDR3: TGCGCCAGCAGCCAAGCCCGGGGCGCGGATACGCAGTATTTT. Amino acid sequence: CASSQARGADTQYF.

The chain recombines TRBV19 with TRBJ1-5; D not certain. The V end was cut by 5 bases, the J end by 0 bases, with 8 bases between. The length of the CDR3 is 14 residues. Germline loops: CDR1 LNHDA, CDR2 SQIVND (reference sequence). The CDR3 DNA follows: TGTGCCAGTAGTTACCGAACTAGCAATCAGCCCCAGCATTTT. Its translation: CASSYRTSNQPQHF. The whole variable domain, remainder taken from reference TRBV19 and TRBJ1-5, is DGGITQSPKYLFRKEGQNVTLSCEQNLNHDAMYWYRQDPGQGLRLIYYSQIVNDFQKGDIAEGYSVSREKKESFPLTVTSAQKNPTAFYLCASSYRTSNQPQHFGDGTRLSIL.

The CDR3 sequence: CASSLVGGGFTEAFF. As DNA, the CDR3 is TGTGCCAGCAGCTTAGTAGGGGGGGGTTTCACTGAAGCTTTCTTT. The chain joins TRBV7-2 to TRBJ1-1, with a weak D call TRBD1 (6 bases). The germline V gene encodes CDR1 SGHTA and CDR2 FQGNSA. V lost 1 base to trimming and J lost 4 bases, with 13 bases between them. The CDR3 runs 15 residues.

This clone qualifies as medium-sized. The rearrangement links TRBV2 to TRBJ1-1; D not resolved. The CDR3 totals 10 residues. The germline V and J ends were trimmed by 7 bases and 3 bases, with 3 bases remaining between them. Germline values: CDR1 SNHLY, CDR2 FYNNEI. CDR3 DNA: TGTGCCAGCACTGACACTGAAGCTTTCTTT. This codes for CASTDTEAFF.

The rearrangement links TRBV19 to TRBJ2-1, with TRBD1 matching over 8 bases. The CDR3 runs 13 residues. The J segment lost 8 bases and the V segment lost 8 bases, leaving 8 bases of the junction unmatched. Germline CDR1 reads LNHDA; CDR2 reads SQIVND (reference sequence). The CDR3: CASSVSQGDEQFF. The CDR3 nucleotides are TGTGCCAGTTCAGTCTCACAGGGGGATGAGCAGTTCTTC.

The CDR3 loop is CASSLRRTRSTDTQYF. The CDR3 DNA is TGTGCCAGCAGCTTACGACGGACTAGAAGCACAGATACGCAGTATTTT. The rearrangement uses TRBV7-8 and TRBJ2-3; 7 bases align to TRBD2. Germline loops: CDR1 SGHVS, CDR2 FQNEAQ. With 2 bases clipped from V and 0 bases from J, the junction kept 5 bases outside the gene matches. The CDR3 spans 16 residues.

This rearrangement joins TRBV11-2 to TRBJ2-1; D is undetermined. Germline V CDR1 and CDR2: SGHAT, FQNNGV. CDR3 length: 13 amino acids. Trimming cost V 1 base and J 3 bases, with 4 bases left between them. CDR3 DNA sequence: TGTGCCAGCAGCTTAGGTTTCTACAATGAGCAGTTCTTC. It specifies CASSLGFYNEQFF.

The chain recombines TRBV18 with TRBJ2-2; D perhaps matches TRBD2 (5 bases). Per the germline V gene, CDR1 is KGHSH and CDR2 is LQKENI. V was trimmed by 0 bases and J by 7 bases, leaving 9 bases between them. This CDR3 has 14 amino acids. The CDR3 DNA sequence: TGTGCCAGCTCACCACCGCCGGGGAACGGGGAGCTGTTTTTT. It translates to CASSPPPGNGELFF.

The V call is TRBV7-2, the J call TRBJ1-1; no definite D call. Trimming cost V 5 bases and J 4 bases, with 17 bases left between them. The CDR3 contains 15 residues. Germline V gene data show CDR1 as SGHTA and CDR2 as FQGNSA. The CDR3 loop is CASSPDPFGSTEAFF. DNA for the CDR3: TGTGCCAGCAGCCCTGACCCCTTTGGGAGCACTGAAGCTTTCTTT.

The table lists this clone with a few counts. The CDR3 is CASRPTGGEGNTIYF. In DNA form, the CDR3 reads TGTGCCAGCAGGCCGACAGGGGGCGAAGGAAACACCATATATTTT. The gene calls are TRBV3-1 (or the pseudogene TRBV3-2) and TRBJ1-3, with TRBD1 matching 10 bases. This CDR3 region has 15 residues. Germline lookup yields CDR1 LGHDT and CDR2 YNNKEL (reference sequence). After removal of 6 bases from V and 4 bases from J, the junction contained 6 bases not matched to a gene.